These 19 T cell receptor beta chains share one sample of origin, sequenced in a study of response to subunit inactivated influenza vaccine. One entry per CDR3 protein results from TCRdb running MiXCR on the RT-PCR reads. This table holds hundreds of thousands of distinct CDR3 sequences, around 16% found once. The sequences come from PBMCs from blood, collected 12 days after vaccination. These receptors all come from a man between 50 and 59 years old who received an inactivated influenza vaccine.

The table lists this clonotype with a few counts. This sequence joins TRBV4-3 and TRBJ2-1, with a weak D call TRBD2 (5 bases). The germline gives CDR1 LGHNA, CDR2 YSLEER. The CDR3 covers 13 residues. V lost 2 bases and J lost 10, with 12 bases in between. The CDR3 is CASSQNSAREQFF. The CDR3 nucleotides read TGCGCCAGCAGCCAAAATAGCGCCCGCGAGCAGTTCTTC.

This clonotype came up a few times. The genes are TRBV21-1 and TRBJ2-3; the table's TRBD1 call for D was not verified on the DNA. TRBV21-1 is annotated as a pseudogene. This CDR3 region has 16 residues. CDR3 residues: CASSSRGTGLPDTQYF. CDR3 coding DNA: TGTGCCAGCAGCTCCCGGGGGACAGGGTTACCAGATACGCAGTATTTT.

CDR3 coding DNA: TGCGCCAGCAGCCTCCACGGGGTTGGCGGGGAGCTGTTTTTT. Amino acids: CASSLHGVGGELFF. The gene calls are TRBV5-1 and TRBJ2-2, with D perhaps TRBD2 (5 bases). This CDR3 is 14 amino acids long. V lost 4 bases and J 7 bases, leaving 14 bases between the germline ends. Germline CDR1 and CDR2: SGHRS and YFSETQ.

V gene TRBV7-8 combines with J gene TRBJ2-3; D may be TRBD1 or TRBD2 (5 bases each). The V gene's germline CDR1 is SGHVS and CDR2 FQNEAQ. The CDR3 runs 14 residues. V was pared by 1 base and J by 7 bases, with 12 bases between. The CDR3 loop reads CASSLVEGFNTQYF. The CDR3 nucleotides are TGTGCCAGCAGCTTAGTAGAGGGGTTTAATACGCAGTATTTT.

The chain uses TRBV5-5 and TRBJ2-5; TRBD2 agrees at 14 bases. The germline CDR1 and CDR2 sequences are SGHKS and YYEKEE (reference sequence). V trimming: 4 bases; J trimming: 3 bases; junction bases outside the gene matches: 5. This CDR3 spans 16 amino acids. CDR3 sequence reads: CASSTPGLAGEETQYF. CDR3 bases: TGTGCCAGCAGCACCCCGGGACTAGCGGGAGAAGAGACCCAGTACTTC.

The chain employs TRBV6-1 and TRBJ2-7, with 10 bases matching TRBD1. Trimming at V came to 4 bases and at J to 2 bases, leaving 8 bases not matched to a gene. CDR1 and CDR2 (germline): MNHNS, SASEGT. The CDR3 consists of 16 residues. This CDR3 is CASSAQGQGNPYEQYF. The CDR3 bases are TGTGCCAGCAGTGCACAGGGACAGGGGAACCCCTACGAGCAGTACTTC.

This clonotype showed up just a few times. The chain carries TRBV11-2 and TRBJ2-1; TRBD2 matches at 8 bases. Unmatched junction bases numbered 9, after V lost 5 bases and J lost 3 bases. CDR1 and CDR2 from the germline V gene are SGHAT and FQNNGV. This CDR3 contains 16 residues. CDR3: CASSPRAGGLYNEQFF. The CDR3 nucleotides read TGTGCCAGCAGCCCCCGGGCGGGGGGCCTCTACAATGAGCAGTTCTTC.

To note about this clonotype: At one end the junction does not follow the germline gene, possibly because of a read error. CDR3 in DNA: TGTGCCAGCAGGTCAGCCGGGCCGGAGACCTTC. Residues: CASRSAGPETF. The chain recombines TRBV7-9 with TRBJ2-1; D is unclear. Germline assignment: CDR1 SEHNR and CDR2 FQNEAQ (reference sequence). The CDR3 sequence is 11 residues long. The entire variable domain, with the rest obtained from reference TRBV7-9 and TRBJ2-1, is as follows: DTGVSQNPRHKITKRGQNVTFRCDPISEHNRLYWYRQTLGQGPEFLTYFQNEAQLEKSRLLSDRFSAERPKGSFSTLEIQRTEQGDSAMYLCASRSAGPETFGPGTRLTVL.

The V call is TRBV14, the J call TRBJ2-1, with a possible D match to TRBD1 (6 bases). This CDR3 spans 15 amino acids. Trimming shortened V by 2 bases and J by 2 bases, and 10 bases separated the two germline ends. The germline V gene has CDR1 SGHDN and CDR2 FVKESK. The CDR3 DNA is TGTGCCAGCAGCCAAATACAGGGCCCCTACAATGAGCAGTTCTTC. This gives the protein CASSQIQGPYNEQFF. Full variable domain (rest looked up from reference TRBV14 and TRBJ2-1): EAGVTQFPSHSVIEKGQTVTLRCDPISGHDNLYWYRRVMGKEIKFLLHFVKESKQDESGMPNNRFLAERTGGTYSTLKVQPAELEDSGVYFCASSQIQGPYNEQFFGPGTRLTVL.

The chain joins TRBV20-1 to TRBJ2-3; TRBD1 aligns across 9 bases. CDR3 length equals 15 residues. The ends lost 2 bases at V and 6 bases at J; junction bases unmatched: 9. From germline, CDR1 is DFQATT and CDR2 SNEGSKA (reference sequence). This CDR3 reads CSARTGGPFSDTQYF. In DNA form, the CDR3 reads TGCAGTGCTAGAACAGGGGGCCCCTTTTCCGATACGCAGTATTTT.

As concerns this clonotype: A much larger clone lies one base from this, so it may be a read error. The chain combines TRBV5-1 with TRBJ2-7; 13 bases fit TRBD2. The CDR3 runs to 14 residues. V gave up 3 bases and J gave up 5 bases; unmatched junction bases: 2. Germline-derived CDR1 and CDR2 are SGHRS and YFSETQ. The CDR3 spells CASSWTSGSDEQYF. CDR3 DNA: TGCGCCAGCAGCTGGACTAGCGGGAGTGACGAGCAGTACTTC.

This chain uses TRBV5-1 with TRBJ2-5; 8 positions match TRBD2. V lost 6 bases, J lost 2 bases, and 6 bases stayed unmatched. The CDR3 covers 14 residues. The V gene's germline CDR1 is SGHRS and CDR2 YFSETQ. The CDR3 loop is CASNSGKQQETQYF. CDR3 in DNA: TGCGCCAGCAATAGCGGGAAGCAACAAGAGACCCAGTACTTC.

There are many counts of this clonotype. The V and J genes are TRBV20-1 and TRBJ2-2; D uncertain. This CDR3 contains 15 residues. V was clipped by 4 bases and J by 0 bases, with 12 bases between them. Germline V CDR1 and CDR2: DFQATT, SNEGSKA (reference sequence). CDR3 nucleotides: TGCAGTGCTAAGGAATGGGCGGCGAACACCGGGGAGCTGTTTTTT. This codes for CSAKEWAANTGELFF.

Many counts were recorded for this clonotype. The chain has TRBV7-2 and TRBJ2-7; 7 bases are shared with TRBD2. This CDR3 spans 13 amino acids. Germline V gene sequence: CDR1 SGHTA, CDR2 FQGNSA. The V gene end was trimmed by 2 bases and the J gene end by 7 bases; junction bases not matched to a gene: 5. The CDR3 reads CASSLRLAREQYF. CDR3 DNA: TGTGCCAGCAGCTTAAGACTAGCTCGTGAGCAGTACTTC.

J is TRBJ2-1 and V is TRBV30; D not resolved. Between the trimmed V and J ends, which lost 3 bases and 0 bases, there was a span of 6 bases. The CDR3 is 13 residues long. The V gene's germline CDR1 is GTSNPN and CDR2 SVGIG (reference sequence). CDR3 sequence: CAWSFPSYNEQFF. DNA for the CDR3: TGTGCCTGGAGCTTCCCCTCCTACAATGAGCAGTTCTTC.

The J gene is TRBJ2-4, the V gene TRBV6-1; possibly TRBD1 for D (6 bases). This CDR3 has 16 residues. Germline-derived CDR1 and CDR2 are MNHNS and SASEGT. The V gene lost 6 bases and the J gene lost 0 bases, with 15 bases spanning the gap. CDR3 sequence: CASSPGDRLAKNIQYF. The CDR3 DNA reads as TGTGCCAGCAGCCCAGGGGACCGCCTAGCCAAAAACATTCAGTACTTC.

V and J are TRBV7-3 and TRBJ2-3; TRBD1 matches at 7 bases. The V and J ends lost 2 bases and 4 bases, in that order; junction bases with no gene match: 3. The germline V gene encodes CDR1 SGHTA and CDR2 FQGTGA. The CDR3 is 14 residues long. Written as DNA, the CDR3 is TGTGCCAGCAGCTTATCTCAGGGGGCAGATACGCAGTATTTT. Amino acid sequence: CASSLSQGADTQYF.

The chain combines TRBV29-1 with TRBJ1-2; 10 positions agree with TRBD1. This CDR3 is built from 13 residues. V lost 6 bases and J lost 6; bases outside the gene matches: 7. CDR1 and CDR2 (germline): SQVTM, ANQGSEA. Here the CDR3 reads CSVARDRGNGYTF. The CDR3, as DNA: TGCAGCGTCGCCCGGGACAGGGGTAATGGCTACACCTTC.

V usage is TRBV4-2 and J usage is TRBJ2-7, with D perhaps being TRBD1 or TRBD2 (5 bases each). CDR3 length equals 15 residues. V lost 4 bases to trimming and J lost 0 bases, with 13 bases between them. CDR1 is LGHNA, CDR2 YNFKEQ, per germline. Here the CDR3 DNA reads TGTGCCAGCAGCCCGGGGCGGTCCCACTCCTACGAGCAGTACTTC. Residues: CASSPGRSHSYEQYF.